In this sample, the clone carrying this T cell receptor (beta chain) turned up once. The antigen is not known. The PCR ran on 60 Vbeta and 13 Jbeta primers. Using immunoSEQ multiplex PCR, the repertoire was profiled, and TCRdb retains in-frame clones only, with some absent. The sample lists over 150,000 clones; roughly 75% were seen once. The CDR3 extends over 19 amino acids. CDR1 SGDLS and CDR2 YYNGEE come from the germline V gene. V was shortened by 0 bases and J by 3 bases, with 22 bases between the two germline ends. This entry comes from a study of cytomegalovirus exposure and HLA in healthy donors. General study findings and limits: Immune exposure information available was restricted to CMV serostatus. Reportedly, HLA-A and HLA-B alleles of most subjects were accurately predicted from TCR beta. For cytomegalovirus status, the classifier reportedly gave diagnoses with high specificity and sensitivity. Presence/absence analyses assumed roughly uniform sequencing depth across donors, which may not hold.

Input material: PBMCs. The chain uses TRBV9 and TRBJ2-1; maybe TRBD2 (5 bases). The sequence came from a woman between 50 and 59 years old in good health and CMV-seropositive. CDR3 region: CASSVAGSHSSGHYNEQFF. The CDR3 DNA follows: TGTGCCAGCAGCGTAGCGGGATCCCACTCTTCTGGGCACTACAATGAGCAGTTCTTC. The variable domain in full, completed from reference TRBV9 and TRBJ2-1, reads DSGVTQTPKHLITATGQRVTLRCSPRSGDLSVYWYQQSLDQGLQFLIQYYNGEERAKGNILERFSAQQFPDLHSELNLSSLELGDSALYFCASSVAGSHSSGHYNEQFFGPGTRLTVL.